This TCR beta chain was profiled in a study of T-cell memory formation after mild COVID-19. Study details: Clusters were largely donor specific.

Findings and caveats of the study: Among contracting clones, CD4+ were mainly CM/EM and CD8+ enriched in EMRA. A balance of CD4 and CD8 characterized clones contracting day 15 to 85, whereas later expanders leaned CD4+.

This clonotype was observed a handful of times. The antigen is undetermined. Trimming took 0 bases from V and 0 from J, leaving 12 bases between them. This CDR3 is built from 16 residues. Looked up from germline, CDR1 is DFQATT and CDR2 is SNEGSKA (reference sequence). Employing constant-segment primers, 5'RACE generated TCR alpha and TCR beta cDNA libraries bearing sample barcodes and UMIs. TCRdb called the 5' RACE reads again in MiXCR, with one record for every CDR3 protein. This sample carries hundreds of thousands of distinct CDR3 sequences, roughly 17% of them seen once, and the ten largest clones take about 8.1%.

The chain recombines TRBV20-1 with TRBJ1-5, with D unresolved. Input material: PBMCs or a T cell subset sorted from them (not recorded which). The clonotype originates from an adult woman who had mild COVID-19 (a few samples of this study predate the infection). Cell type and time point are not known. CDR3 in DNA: TGCAGTGCTAGAGATAGTTGGGCAGTTAGCAATCAGCCCCAGCATTTT. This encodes CSARDSWAVSNQPQHF.